The TCR beta chain under discussion was sequenced for a study of blood T cell repertoires in COVID-19. The method was immunoSEQ multiplex PCR; TCRdb's version includes in-frame clones alone and lacks a portion of them. The sample consists of some 200,000 clones, approximately 85% of them appearing once. Seattle-derived patients entered the study during active infection and were followed longitudinally. CDR3 length equals 15 residues. Trimming stripped 1 base from V and 2 bases from J, with 10 bases between. Germline CDR1 KGHSH, CDR2 LQKENI. The clonotype was recovered from an older woman with COVID-19, enrolled during active disease. The rearrangement uses TRBV18 and TRBJ2-3; TRBD2 is a possible D gene (5 bases). Material: peripheral blood. The CDR3 nucleotides read TGTGCCAGCTCACCACAGGGAGTTCCCACAGATACGCAGTATTTT. It yields the protein CASSPQGVPTDTQYF.